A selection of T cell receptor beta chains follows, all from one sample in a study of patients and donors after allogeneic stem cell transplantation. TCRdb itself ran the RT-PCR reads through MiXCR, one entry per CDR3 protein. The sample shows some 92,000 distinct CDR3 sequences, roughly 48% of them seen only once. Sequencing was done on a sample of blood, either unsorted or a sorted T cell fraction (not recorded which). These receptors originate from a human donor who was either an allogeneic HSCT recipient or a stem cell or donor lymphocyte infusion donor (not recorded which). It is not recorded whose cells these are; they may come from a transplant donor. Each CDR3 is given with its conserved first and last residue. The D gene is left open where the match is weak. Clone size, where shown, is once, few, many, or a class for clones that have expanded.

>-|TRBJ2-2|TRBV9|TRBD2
TGTGCCAGCAGCGTACTAGCGGCCCTTACCGGGGAGCTGTTTTTT
CASSVLAALTGELFF
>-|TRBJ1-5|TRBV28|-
TGTGCCAGCAGTTTTGTGGCTGACTATCAGCCCCAGCATTTT
CASSFVADYQPQHF
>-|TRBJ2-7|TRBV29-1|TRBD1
TGCAGCGTAGAGGACAGGGCTTCCTACGAGCAGTACTTC
CSVEDRASYEQYF
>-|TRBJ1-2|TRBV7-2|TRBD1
TGTGCCAGCAGCGTTCGACAGGGGCGGGATGGCTACACCTTC
CASSVRQGRDGYTF
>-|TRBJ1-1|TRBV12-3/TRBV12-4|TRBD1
TGTGCCAGCACTTTGGGGACAGGGGGCGCGGGATCAGCTTTCTTT
CASTLGTGGAGSAFF
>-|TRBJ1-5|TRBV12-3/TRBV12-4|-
TGTGCCAGCAGTTGGCGTAGCAATCAGCCCCAGCATTTT
CASSWRSNQPQHF
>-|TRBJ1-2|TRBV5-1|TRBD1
TGCGCCAGCAGCTTCGGAGCTACTGGACAGGGAAAGAACTATGGCTACACCTTC
CASSFGATGQGKNYGYTF
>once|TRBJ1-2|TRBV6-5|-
TGTGCCAGCAGAGGTGTCGATGGCTACACCTTC
CASRGVDGYTF
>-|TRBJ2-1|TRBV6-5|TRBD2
TGTGCCAGCAGCATTACCCCTAGCGGGAGTAATGAGCAGTTCTTC
CASSITPSGSNEQFF
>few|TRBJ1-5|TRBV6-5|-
TGTGCCAGCAGTTACGAGGGCGGGAATCAGCCCCAGCATTTT
CASSYEGGNQPQHF
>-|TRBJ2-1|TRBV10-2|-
TGCGCCAGCAGCCTAACTAAAATTAACAATGAGCAGTTCTTC
CASSLTKINNEQFF
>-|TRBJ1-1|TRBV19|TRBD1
TGTGCCAGTAATATAGGACAGGGGAACACTGAAGCTTTCTTT
CASNIGQGNTEAFF
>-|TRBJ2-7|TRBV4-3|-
TGCGCCAGCAGCCGATGGGAACAGGTTGGACGCTACGAGCAGTACTTC
CASSRWEQVGRYEQYF
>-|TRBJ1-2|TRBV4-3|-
TGCGCCAGCAGCCAAGATCGAGGCGGAGACTATGGCTACACCTTC
CASSQDRGGDYGYTF
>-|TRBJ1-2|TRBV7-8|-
TGTGCCAGCAGAAAGGATGATGGCTACACCTTC
CASRKDDGYTF
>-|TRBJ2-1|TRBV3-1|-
TGTGCCAGCAGCCAAAATGAACCTTCCGGCAATGAGCAGTTCTTC
CASSQNEPSGNEQFF
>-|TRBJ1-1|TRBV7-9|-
TGTGCCAGCAGCTTCGGGGCCACTGAAGCTTTCTTT
CASSFGATEAFF
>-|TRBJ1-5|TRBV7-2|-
TGTGCCAGCAGCTTAGTGGTAGGGAATCAGCCCCAGCATTTT
CASSLVVGNQPQHF
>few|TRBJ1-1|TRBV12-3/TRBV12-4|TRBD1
TGTGCCAGCAGTTTTTCCGGGACAGGGAGCACTGAAGCTTTCTTT
CASSFSGTGSTEAFF
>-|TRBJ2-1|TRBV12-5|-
TGTGCTAGTGGTTACGTCGGGGAAAAAAATGAGCAGTTCTTC
CASGYVGEKNEQFF
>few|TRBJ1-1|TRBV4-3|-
TGCGCCAGCAGCCAAGTCATCCAGCCCGTTAACACTGAAGCTTTCTTT
CASSQVIQPVNTEAFF
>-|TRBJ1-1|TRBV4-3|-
TGCGCCAGCACCCCGCACACATTGAACACTGAAGCTTTCTTT
CASTPHTLNTEAFF
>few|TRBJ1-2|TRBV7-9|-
TGTGCCAGCAGCTCGTTGGGGGCAGGGAGAGGCTACACCTTC
CASSSLGAGRGYTF
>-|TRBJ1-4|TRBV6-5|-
TGTGCCAGCAGTTACTCTCCGGGGAAAGGTCATGAAAAACTGTTTTTT
CASSYSPGKGHEKLFF
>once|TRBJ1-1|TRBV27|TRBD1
TGTGCCAGCAGTTTACAGGGGGAAAAAACTGAAGCTTTCTTT
CASSLQGEKTEAFF
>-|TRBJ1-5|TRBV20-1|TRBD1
TGCAGTGCTAGAGTCGGACAGGGTTATAGCAATCAGCCCCAGCATTTT
CSARVGQGYSNQPQHF
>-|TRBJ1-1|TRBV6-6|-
TGTGCCAGCAGTTACGGCAGGGCGGGGAGAAACACTGAAGCTTTCTTT
CASSYGRAGRNTEAFF
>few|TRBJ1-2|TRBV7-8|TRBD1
TGTGCCAGCAGGGTCCCCGGGACAGGGAACTATGGCTACACCTTC
CASRVPGTGNYGYTF
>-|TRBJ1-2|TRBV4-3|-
TGCGCCAGCAGCCGGCGCGTAAAGGGCGAAGGCTATGGCTACACCTTC
CASSRRVKGEGYGYTF
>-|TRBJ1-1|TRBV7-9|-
TGTGCCAGCAGATTTCAGGGCAGTTACACTGAAGCTTTCTTT
CASRFQGSYTEAFF
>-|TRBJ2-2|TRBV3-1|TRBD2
TGTGCCAGCAGCCAAGCGCGGACTAGCAACACCGGGGAGCTGTTTTTT
CASSQARTSNTGELFF
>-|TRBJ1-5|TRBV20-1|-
TGCAGTGCTAGAGATCGGGTCCATGGGAATCAGCCCCAGCATTTT
CSARDRVHGNQPQHF
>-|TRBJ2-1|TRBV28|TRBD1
TGTGCCAGCAGTCCTCTGGGACAGTACTACAATGAGCAGTTCTTC
CASSPLGQYYNEQFF
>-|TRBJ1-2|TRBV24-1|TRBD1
TGTGCCACCAGTGATGACAGGGCTGGGGCGTATGGCTACACCTTC
CATSDDRAGAYGYTF
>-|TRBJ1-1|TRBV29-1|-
TGCAGCGTTTTTGGGGGGTCCACTGAAGCTTTCTTT
CSVFGGSTEAFF
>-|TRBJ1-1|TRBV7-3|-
TGTGCCAGCAGCGGCCGGAAGGGCACTGAAGCTTTCTTT
CASSGRKGTEAFF
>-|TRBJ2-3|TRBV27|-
TGTGCCAGCAGTTTCATATCCCAGAGCACAGATACGCAGTATTTT
CASSFISQSTDTQYF
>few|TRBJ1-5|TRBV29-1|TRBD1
TGCAGCGTTGAAGATCCCGGACAGGGGCGTGGGGATCAGCCCCAGCATTTT
CSVEDPGQGRGDQPQHF
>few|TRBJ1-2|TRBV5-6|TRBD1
TGTGCCAGCAGCGTGGACAGGGTAGACACCTTC
CASSVDRVDTF
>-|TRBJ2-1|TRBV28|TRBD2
TGTGCCAGCAGTCTGCCGGGACTAGCGGGGAATGAGCAGTTCTTC
CASSLPGLAGNEQFF
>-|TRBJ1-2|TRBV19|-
TGTGCCAGTAAGACAGACACTAACTATGGCTACACCTTC
CASKTDTNYGYTF
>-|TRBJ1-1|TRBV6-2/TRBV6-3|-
TGTGCCAGCAGTTACGGGGACTTCTTGAACACTGAAGCTTTCTTT
CASSYGDFLNTEAFF
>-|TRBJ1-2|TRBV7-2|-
TGTGCCAGCAGCTTAAAATCCGACTCTAACTATGGCTACACCTTC
CASSLKSDSNYGYTF
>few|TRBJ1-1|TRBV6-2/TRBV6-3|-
TGTGCCAGCAGTTACGGGGCCACTGAAGCTTTCTTT
CASSYGATEAFF
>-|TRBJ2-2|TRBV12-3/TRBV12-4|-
TGTGCCAGCAGTTTTTCATCGCCCGGGGAGCTGTTTTTT
CASSFSSPGELFF